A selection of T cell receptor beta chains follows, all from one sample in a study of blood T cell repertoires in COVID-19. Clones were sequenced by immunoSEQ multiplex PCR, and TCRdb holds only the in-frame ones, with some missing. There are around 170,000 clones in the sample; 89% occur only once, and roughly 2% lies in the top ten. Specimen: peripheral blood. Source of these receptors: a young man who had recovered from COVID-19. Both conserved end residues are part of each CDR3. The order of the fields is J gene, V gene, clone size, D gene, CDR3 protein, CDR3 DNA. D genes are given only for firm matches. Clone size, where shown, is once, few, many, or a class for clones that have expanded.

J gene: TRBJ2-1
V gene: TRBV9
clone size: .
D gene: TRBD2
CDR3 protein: CASGLAGIEQFF
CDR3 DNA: TGTGCCAGCGGGCTAGCGGGCATTGAGCAGTTCTTC

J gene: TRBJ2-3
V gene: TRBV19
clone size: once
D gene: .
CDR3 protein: CASSIDLLLPYTDTQYF
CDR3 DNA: TGTGCCAGTAGTATAGATCTTCTATTACCATACACAGATACGCAGTATTTT

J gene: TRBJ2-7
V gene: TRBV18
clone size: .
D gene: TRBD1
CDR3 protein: CASSLTGGREQYF
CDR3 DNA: TGTGCCAGCTCATTGACAGGGGGCAGGGAGCAGTACTTC

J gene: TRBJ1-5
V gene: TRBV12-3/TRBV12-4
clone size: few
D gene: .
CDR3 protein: CASRSGYQPQHF
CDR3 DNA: TGTGCCAGCAGATCCGGTTATCAGCCCCAGCATTTT

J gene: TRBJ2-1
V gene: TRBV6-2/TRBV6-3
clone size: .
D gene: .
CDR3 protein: CASSRQANEQFF
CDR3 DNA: TGTGCCAGCAGCCGACAAGCCAATGAGCAGTTCTTC

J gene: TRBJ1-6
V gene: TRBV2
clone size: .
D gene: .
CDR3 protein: CASLVPGNSPLHF
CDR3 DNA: TGTGCCAGCCTTGTCCCAGGGAATTCACCCCTCCACTTT

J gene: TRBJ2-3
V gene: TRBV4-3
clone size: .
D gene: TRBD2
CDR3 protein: CASSQVGTSGRGDTQYF
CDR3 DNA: TGCGCCAGCAGCCAAGTCGGGACTAGCGGGAGGGGAGATACGCAGTATTTT

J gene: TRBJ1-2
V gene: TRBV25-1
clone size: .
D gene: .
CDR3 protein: CASVAAGTPYGYTF
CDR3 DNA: TGTGCCAGCGTCGCCGCCGGGACACCCTATGGCTACACCTTC

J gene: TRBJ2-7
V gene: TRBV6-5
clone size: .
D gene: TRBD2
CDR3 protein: CASTSGGEQYF
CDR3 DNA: TGTGCCAGCACCTCGGGGGGGGAGCAGTACTTC

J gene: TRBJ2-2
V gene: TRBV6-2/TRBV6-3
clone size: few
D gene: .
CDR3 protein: CASSYNGAGELFF
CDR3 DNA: TGTGCCAGCAGTTATAATGGAGCCGGGGAGCTGTTTTTT

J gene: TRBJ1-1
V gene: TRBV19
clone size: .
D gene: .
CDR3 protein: CASNRDWIAFF
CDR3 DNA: TGTGCCAGTAACAGGGATTGGATAGCTTTCTTT

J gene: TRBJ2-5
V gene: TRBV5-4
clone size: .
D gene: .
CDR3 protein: CASSLGQLETQYF
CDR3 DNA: TGTGCCAGCAGCTTGGGGCAGTTAGAGACCCAGTACTTC

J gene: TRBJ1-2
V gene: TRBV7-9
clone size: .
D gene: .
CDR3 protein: CASSSNLQGSGYGYTF
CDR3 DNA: TGTGCCAGCAGCTCCAACTTGCAGGGATCCGGCTATGGCTACACCTTC

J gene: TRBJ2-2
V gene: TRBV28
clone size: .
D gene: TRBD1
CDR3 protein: CATDRGRNTGELFF
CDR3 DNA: TGTGCCACCGACAGGGGCCGAAACACCGGGGAGCTGTTTTTT

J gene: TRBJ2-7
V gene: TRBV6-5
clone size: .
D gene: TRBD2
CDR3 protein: CASRPGLAGGEQYF
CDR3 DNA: TGTGCCAGCAGGCCGGGACTAGCGGGAGGCGAGCAGTACTTC

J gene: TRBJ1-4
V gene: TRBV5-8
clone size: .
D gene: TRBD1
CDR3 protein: CASSLWGQAINEKLFF
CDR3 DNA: TGTGCCAGCAGCTTGTGGGGACAGGCCATTAATGAAAAACTGTTTTTT

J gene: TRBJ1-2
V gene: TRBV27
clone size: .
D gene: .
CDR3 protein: CASSFLGSGYGYTF
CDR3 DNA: TGTGCCAGCAGTTTTCTAGGCAGTGGCTATGGCTACACCTTC

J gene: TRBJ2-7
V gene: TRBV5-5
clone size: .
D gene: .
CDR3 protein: CASSWEADSEQYF
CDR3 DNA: TGTGCCAGCAGCTGGGAGGCGGACTCAGAGCAGTACTTC

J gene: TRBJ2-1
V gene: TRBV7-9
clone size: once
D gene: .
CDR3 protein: CASTPARGFSYNEQFF
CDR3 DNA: TGTGCCAGCACCCCCGCGCGAGGTTTCTCCTACAATGAGCAGTTCTTC

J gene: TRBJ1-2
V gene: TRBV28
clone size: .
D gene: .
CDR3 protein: CASSLSPPGENYGYTF
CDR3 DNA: TGTGCCAGCAGTTTATCGCCTCCGGGGGAAAACTATGGCTACACCTTC

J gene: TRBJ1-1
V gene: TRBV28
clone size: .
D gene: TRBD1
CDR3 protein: CASPPKPGQGVTEAFF
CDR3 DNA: TGTGCCAGCCCCCCTAAGCCGGGACAGGGTGTCACTGAAGCTTTCTTT